The 9 T cell receptor beta chains presented below share a single source sample, sequenced in a study of blood T cell repertoires in COVID-19. TCRdb's copy holds only in-frame clones and misses some; the assay was immunoSEQ multiplex PCR. The sample includes about half a million clones, 75% to 90% of them seen just once. What was sequenced was peripheral blood. These TCRs come from a young man with COVID-19, enrolled during active disease.

The CDR3 loop reads CASSQPRHDSPLHF. The CDR3 nucleotides are TGTGCCAGCAGCCAACCGAGACACGATTCACCCCTCCACTTT. The chain couples TRBV3-1 (or the pseudogene TRBV3-2) to TRBJ1-6; no reliable D call. The CDR3 runs 14 residues. Germline CDR1 is LGHDT and CDR2 is YNNKEL (reference sequence). V shed 2 bases and J shed 8 bases, with 10 bases lying between them.

The V call is TRBV19, the J call TRBJ2-2; TRBD1 agrees at 7 bases. Germline assignment: CDR1 LNHDA and CDR2 SQIVND (reference sequence). The CDR3 contains 12 residues. The ends lost 7 bases at V and 7 bases at J; junction bases unmatched: 3. The DNA for the CDR3 is TGTGCCAGTAACAGGGGTAACGGGGAGCTGTTTTTT. Amino acid sequence: CASNRGNGELFF.

V usage is TRBV4-1 and J usage is TRBJ1-2; 9 positions agree with TRBD1. V shed 6 bases, J shed 13 bases, and the junction held 9 bases outside the gene matches. Germline CDR1 is MGHRA and CDR2 is YSYEKL. This CDR3 has 12 residues. The CDR3 loop is CASSYPGQGPTF. The CDR3 coding sequence is TGCGCCAGCAGTTATCCGGGACAGGGTCCCACCTTC.

This clone has a single count. The chain has TRBV5-4 and TRBJ1-2; 7 bases line up with TRBD1. The germline gives CDR1 SGHNT, CDR2 YYREEE (reference sequence). J was trimmed by 4 bases and V by 5 bases; bases with no gene match: 11. This CDR3 has 15 amino acids. CDR3 coding DNA: TGTGCCAGCAGTAGCGAGGGGGCGGCCCTCTATGGCTACACCTTC. Its protein is CASSSEGAALYGYTF.

DNA for the CDR3: TGTGCCAGCAGCCCGGGACAGGAAGGAGGCTACACCTTC. Protein: CASSPGQEGGYTF. The V and J genes are TRBV5-4 and TRBJ1-2; TRBD1 matches at 8 bases. This CDR3 has 13 amino acids. Trimming removed 4 bases from V and 8 bases from J; junction bases left unmatched: 7. Germline V gene data show CDR1 as SGHNT and CDR2 as YYREEE (reference sequence). Full variable domain (missing parts from reference TRBV5-4 and TRBJ1-2): ETGVTQSPTHLIKTRGQQVTLRCSSQSGHNTVSWYQQALGQGPQFIFQYYREEENGRGNFPPRFSGLQFPNYSSELNVNALELDDSALYLCASSPGQEGGYTFGSGTRLTVV.

This rearrangement joins TRBV25-1 to TRBJ2-7; 11 bases map to TRBD2. The CDR3 extends over 14 amino acids. Losses at the gene ends were 6 bases for V and 4 bases for J; bases not matched to a gene: 5. Per germline, CDR1 MGHDK and CDR2 SYGVNS. The CDR3 region is CASRAGTSGYEQYF. The CDR3 bases are TGTGCCAGCAGAGCCGGGACTAGCGGTTACGAGCAGTACTTC.

The J gene is TRBJ2-2, the V gene TRBV6-4, with D possibly being TRBD1 (5 bases). The CDR3 length is 15 residues. Deletions cut 1 base from V and 4 bases from J, with 10 bases between. Germline lookup yields CDR1 MRHNA and CDR2 SNTAGT. DNA of the CDR3: TGTGCCAGCAGTGACTTTCATAGGGGCACCGGGGAGCTGTTTTTT. Translating it yields CASSDFHRGTGELFF.

The gene calls are TRBV21-1 and TRBJ2-1; TRBD2 was called by the table and not checked on the DNA. TRBV21-1 is annotated as a pseudogene. The CDR3 length is 17 residues. Written as DNA, the CDR3 is TGTGCCAGCAGCCCTCGACGGACTAGCGGGGCGAATAATGAGCAGTTCTTC. Amino acid sequence: CASSPRRTSGANNEQFF.

The rearrangement links TRBV9 to TRBJ2-5; no clear D. Germline V lookup: CDR1 SGDLS, CDR2 YYNGEE. The CDR3 length is 12 residues. V was trimmed by 1 base and J by 5 bases, leaving 6 bases between them. Written as DNA, the CDR3 is TGTGCCAGCAGCGTATCCGGGGAGACCCAGTACTTC. It specifies CASSVSGETQYF.